The 9 T cell receptor beta chains below were found in one sample sequenced in a study of blood T cell repertoires in COVID-19. Method: immunoSEQ multiplex PCR; TCRdb's copy keeps in-frame clones and lacks some. In the table there are approximately 150,000 clones, less than 90% of which are singletons. The source material was PBMCs or T cells enriched from blood (not recorded which). Receptors originate from a human donor with acute COVID-19. The donor label of this sample is uncertain.

This chain connects TRBV21-1 to TRBJ2-4; TRBD2, the table's D call, lacks a check against the DNA. TRBV21-1 is shown as a pseudogene. This CDR3 region has 18 residues. The CDR3 region is CASSRNLVSAGAKNIQYF. CDR3 in DNA: TGTGCCAGCAGCCGTAACTTGGTATCGGCGGGGGCAAAAAACATTCAGTACTTC.

The rearrangement links TRBV10-2 to TRBJ1-1; D is possibly TRBD1 (5 bases). Trimming stripped 7 bases from V and 0 bases from J, with 9 bases between. This CDR3 region has 13 residues. From germline, CDR1 is WSHSY and CDR2 SAAADI. The CDR3 sequence is CASTRQLNTEAFF. CDR3 sequence (DNA): TGCGCCAGCACCAGACAGTTGAACACTGAAGCTTTCTTT.

The CDR3 loop is CASSPFRGQAFF. As DNA, the CDR3 is TGTGCCAGCAGCCCCTTCAGGGGGCAAGCTTTCTTT. The chain is built from TRBV27 and TRBJ1-1; 8 bases line up with TRBD1. Germline assignment: CDR1 MNHEY and CDR2 SMNVEV (reference sequence). This CDR3 region has 12 residues. Trimming removed 6 bases from V and 9 bases from J; junction bases left unmatched: 6.

The chain recombines TRBV15 with TRBJ2-2, with TRBD2 matching 11 bases. Germline CDR1 LNHNV, CDR2 YYDKDF (reference sequence). The V segment lost 0 bases and the J segment 5 bases; nucleotides outside the gene matches: 8. The CDR3 runs 18 residues. The CDR3 region is CATSRDGPSGGLTGELFF. DNA for the CDR3: TGTGCCACCAGCAGAGATGGGCCTAGCGGGGGGCTGACCGGGGAGCTGTTTTTT.

The V call is TRBV27, the J call TRBJ1-2; no clear D gene. The V and J ends lost 10 bases and 1 base respectively, with 19 bases between them. Germline V gives CDR1 MNHEY, CDR2 SMNVEV (reference sequence). The CDR3 is 15 residues long. In DNA form, the CDR3 reads TGTGCCACCCTCCCACAGAACAACCTTAACTATGGCTACACCTTC. Its protein product is CATLPQNNLNYGYTF.

A remark on this clone: The same CDR3 can be traced to other DNA sequences in this sample. V is TRBV20-1 and J is TRBJ1-1; D remains unclear. Germline V lookup: CDR1 DFQATT, CDR2 SNEGSKA (reference sequence). Between the trimmed V and J ends, which lost 3 bases and 1 base, there was a span of 9 bases. CDR3 length: 13 residues. This chain's CDR3 is CSASLSGNTEAFF. CDR3 DNA: TGCAGTGCTAGTCTCTCCGGGAACACTGAAGCTTTCTTT.

The genes are TRBV18 and TRBJ1-2; tentatively, D is TRBD1 (5 bases). With 8 bases removed from V and 2 bases from J, the gap between germline ends came to 21 bases. The CDR3 is 16 amino acids. CDR1 KGHSH and CDR2 LQKENI come from the germline V gene. Here the CDR3 DNA reads TGTGCCAGCGCGGGACCGACCTTAAGAGGGAACTATGGCTACACCTTC. Translation: CASAGPTLRGNYGYTF.

This sequence joins TRBV29-1 and TRBJ2-7; 7 positions match TRBD1. Germline V CDR1 and CDR2: SQVTM, ANQGSEA. V lost 4 bases and J lost 7; bases outside the gene matches: 4. CDR3 length equals 11 residues. The CDR3 DNA reads as TGCAGCGTTGGGACAGGCGAGGAGCAGTACTTC. Encoded protein: CSVGTGEEQYF.

The V and J genes are TRBV19 and TRBJ1-5; 7 bases fit TRBD1. There are 14 residues in the CDR3. J lost 0 bases, V lost 7 bases, and 3 bases had no gene match. Germline V gene data show CDR1 as LNHDA and CDR2 as SQIVND (reference sequence). CDR3 DNA: TGTGCCAGTAAGAGACAGGGTAGCAATCAGCCCCAGCATTTT. Translated, it gives CASKRQGSNQPQHF.